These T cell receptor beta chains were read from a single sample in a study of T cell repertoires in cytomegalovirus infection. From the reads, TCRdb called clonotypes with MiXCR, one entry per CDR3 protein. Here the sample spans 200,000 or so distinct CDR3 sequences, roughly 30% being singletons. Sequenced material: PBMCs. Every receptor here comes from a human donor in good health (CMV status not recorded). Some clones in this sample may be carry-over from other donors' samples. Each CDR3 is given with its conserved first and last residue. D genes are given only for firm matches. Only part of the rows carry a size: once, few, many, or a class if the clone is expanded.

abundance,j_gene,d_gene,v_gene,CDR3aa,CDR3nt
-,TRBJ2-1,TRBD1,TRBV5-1,CASSVDRGDYNEQFF,TGCGCCAGCAGCGTAGACAGGGGGGACTACAATGAGCAGTTCTTC
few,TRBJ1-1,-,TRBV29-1,CSAGATEAFF,TGCAGCGCGGGGGCCACTGAAGCTTTCTTT
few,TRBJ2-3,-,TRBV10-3,CAITLGAPRTDTQYF,TGTGCCATCACCCTAGGGGCCCCCCGCACAGATACGCAGTATTTT
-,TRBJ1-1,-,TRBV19,CASSIRVGDTEAFF,TGTGCCAGTAGTATCAGGGTGGGAGACACTGAAGCTTTCTTT
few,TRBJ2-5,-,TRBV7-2,CASSWDLGRETQYF,TGTGCCAGCAGCTGGGACCTCGGGCGGGAGACCCAGTACTTC
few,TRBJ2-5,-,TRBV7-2,CASSLEVGQETQYF,TGTGCCAGCAGCTTAGAGGTCGGTCAAGAGACCCAGTACTTC
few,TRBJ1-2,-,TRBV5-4,CASSLARDGSYGYTF,TGTGCCAGCAGCCTCGCTCGGGACGGCAGCTATGGCTACACCTTC
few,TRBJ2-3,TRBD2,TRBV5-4,CASSPGLAGSTDTQYF,TGTGCCAGCAGCCCGGGACTAGCGGGGTCAACAGATACGCAGTATTTT
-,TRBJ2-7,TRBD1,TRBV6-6,CASSGTGTYEQYF,TGTGCCAGCAGCGGGACAGGTACCTACGAGCAGTACTTC
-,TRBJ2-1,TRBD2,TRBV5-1,CASRIVPGLAGGRSCNEQFF,TGCGCCAGCAGGATCGTACCGGGACTAGCGGGGGGTCGCTCCTGCAATGAGCAGTTCTTC
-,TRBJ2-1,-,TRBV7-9,CASSSRQSFGDEQFF,TGTGCCAGCAGCTCCCGGCAGTCGTTTGGCGATGAGCAGTTCTTC
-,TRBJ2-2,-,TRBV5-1,CASSFGAGELFF,TGCGCCAGCAGCTTCGGAGCCGGGGAGCTGTTTTTT
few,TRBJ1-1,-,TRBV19,CASKGIGNTEAFF,TGTGCCAGTAAAGGAATAGGGAACACTGAAGCTTTCTTT
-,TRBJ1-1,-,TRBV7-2,CASSLGGHIEAFF,TGTGCCAGCAGCCTCGGTGGACACATTGAAGCTTTCTTT
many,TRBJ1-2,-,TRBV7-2,CASSSTGWDGYTF,TGTGCCAGCAGCAGCACAGGGTGGGATGGCTACACCTTC
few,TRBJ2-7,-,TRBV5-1,CASSLAGQGGHEQYF,TGCGCCAGCAGCTTGGCGGGCCAGGGGGGTCACGAGCAGTACTTC
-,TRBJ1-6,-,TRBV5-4,CASSLDRESPLHF,TGTGCCAGCAGCTTGGACAGGGAATCACCCCTCCACTTT
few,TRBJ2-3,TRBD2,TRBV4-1,CASSPPPSGGWTDTQYF,TGCGCCAGCAGTCCCCCCCCTAGCGGGGGGTGGACAGATACGCAGTATTTT
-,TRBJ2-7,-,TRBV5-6,CASSLGRDYEQYF,TGTGCCAGCAGCTTGGGCAGGGACTACGAGCAGTACTTC
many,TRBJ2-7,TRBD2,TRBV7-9,CASSLRSARTRFGEQYF,TGTGCCAGCAGCCTAAGGTCTGCCCGGACTAGATTTGGCGAGCAGTACTTC
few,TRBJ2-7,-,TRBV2,CASLRQTEFYEQYF,TGTGCCAGCCTAAGGCAGACAGAGTTCTACGAGCAGTACTTC
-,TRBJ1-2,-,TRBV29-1,CSALPRSGYTF,TGCAGCGCTCTCCCACGAAGCGGCTACACCTTC
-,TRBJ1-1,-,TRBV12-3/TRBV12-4,CASSRASNTEAFF,TGTGCCAGCAGCAGGGCTTCGAACACTGAAGCTTTCTTT
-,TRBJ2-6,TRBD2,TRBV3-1,CASSPFGAGGPGANVLTF,TGTGCCAGCAGCCCCTTCGGGGCGGGGGGGCCCGGGGCCAACGTCCTGACTTTC
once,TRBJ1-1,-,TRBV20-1,CSARVQGTEAFF,TGCAGTGCTAGAGTACAGGGAACTGAAGCTTTCTTT
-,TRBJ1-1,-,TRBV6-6,CASEEGPANTEAFF,TGTGCCAGCGAAGAGGGACCCGCGAACACTGAAGCTTTCTTT
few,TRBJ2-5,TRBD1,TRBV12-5,CASGPRTGVETQYF,TGTGCTAGTGGTCCGCGGACAGGGGTAGAGACCCAGTACTTC
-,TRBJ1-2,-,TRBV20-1,CSAKGTEGGYSF,TGCAGTGCCAAGGGAACCGAAGGTGGCTACTCCTTC
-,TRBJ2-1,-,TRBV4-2,CASSQDERTMPNEQFF,TGTGCCAGCAGCCAAGATGAGCGGACGATGCCCAATGAGCAGTTCTTC
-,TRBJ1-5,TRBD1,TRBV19,CASRHADGTGYQPQHF,TGTGCCAGTAGGCATGCAGATGGGACAGGTTATCAGCCCCAGCATTTT
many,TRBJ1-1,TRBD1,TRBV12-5,CASGSGQVNTEAFF,TGTGCTAGTGGTTCTGGACAGGTGAACACTGAAGCTTTCTTT
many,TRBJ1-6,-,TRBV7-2,CASSFEPGRNSPLHF,TGTGCCAGCAGCTTCGAACCGGGACGTAATTCACCCCTCCACTTT
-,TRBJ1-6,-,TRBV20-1,CSARDSGGTSPLHF,TGCAGTGCTCGGGATTCGGGGGGAACTTCACCCCTCCACTTT
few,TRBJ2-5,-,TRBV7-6,CASSLDNQETQYF,TGTGCCAGCAGCCTGGACAACCAAGAGACCCAGTACTTC
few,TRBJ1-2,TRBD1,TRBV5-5,CASSAGQGSYGYTF,TGTGCCAGCAGCGCAGGACAGGGGAGCTATGGCTACACCTTC
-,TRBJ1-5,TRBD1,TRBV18,CASSQTGTGNQPQHF,TGTGCCAGCTCGCAGACCGGGACAGGGAATCAGCCCCAGCATTTT
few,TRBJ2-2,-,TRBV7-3,CASSPPPGTGELFF,TGTGCCAGCAGCCCCCCCCCCGGAACCGGGGAGCTGTTTTTT
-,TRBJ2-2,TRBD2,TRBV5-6,CASSFSPGLAGALNTGELFF,TGTGCCAGCAGCTTCTCACCGGGACTAGCGGGGGCCCTTAACACCGGGGAGCTGTTTTTT
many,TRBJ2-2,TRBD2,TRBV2,CASTPKRGLAGLNTGELFF,TGTGCCAGCACTCCTAAGAGGGGACTAGCGGGTCTGAACACCGGGGAGCTGTTTTTT
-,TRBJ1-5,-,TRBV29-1,CSVIETRNQPQHF,TGCAGCGTTATAGAGACTCGCAATCAGCCCCAGCATTTT
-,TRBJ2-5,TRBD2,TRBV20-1,CSAIAGAAETQYF,TGCAGTGCTATAGCGGGGGCTGCGGAGACCCAGTACTTC
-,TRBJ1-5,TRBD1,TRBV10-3,CAISESQGGEGNQPQHF,TGTGCCATCAGTGAGTCACAAGGGGGCGAAGGCAATCAGCCCCAGCATTTT
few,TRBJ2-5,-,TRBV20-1,CSASETVQETQYF,TGCAGTGCTTCAGAGACTGTACAAGAGACCCAGTACTTC
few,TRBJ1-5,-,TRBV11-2,CASGEQGPGQPQHF,TGTGCCAGCGGCGAGCAGGGACCGGGACAGCCCCAGCATTTT
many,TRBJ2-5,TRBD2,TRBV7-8,CASSSSLRLAAFEETQYF,TGTGCCAGCAGCTCTTCCCTACGACTAGCGGCTTTTGAAGAGACCCAGTACTTC
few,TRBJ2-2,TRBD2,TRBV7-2,CASSLAIAGIAGELFF,TGTGCCAGCAGCTTAGCAATAGCGGGAATAGCTGGGGAGCTGTTTTTT
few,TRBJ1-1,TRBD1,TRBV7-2,CASSLAMDRSGEAFF,TGTGCCAGCAGCTTAGCGATGGACAGGTCAGGAGAAGCTTTCTTT
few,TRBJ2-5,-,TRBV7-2,CASSLAFRTQYF,TGTGCCAGCAGCCTAGCGTTTCGTACCCAGTACTTC
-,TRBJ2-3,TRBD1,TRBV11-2,CASSPLTGKEPDTQYF,TGTGCCAGCAGCCCCCTGACAGGGAAGGAACCAGATACGCAGTATTTT
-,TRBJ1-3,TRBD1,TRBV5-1,CASSPGGGSGNTIYF,TGCGCCAGCAGCCCCGGAGGGGGCTCCGGAAACACCATATATTTT
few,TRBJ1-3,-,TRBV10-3,CAIREVGNTIYF,TGTGCCATCAGGGAAGTTGGAAACACCATATATTTT
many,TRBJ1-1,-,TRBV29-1,CSARVTEAFF,TGCAGCGCCCGCGTCACTGAAGCTTTCTTT
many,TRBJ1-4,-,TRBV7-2,CASSLGGNEKLFF,TGTGCCAGCAGCTTGGGGGGAAATGAAAAACTGTTTTTT
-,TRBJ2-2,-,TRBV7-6,CASTGSGATPGELFF,TGTGCCAGCACCGGATCGGGGGCGACGCCCGGGGAGCTGTTTTTT
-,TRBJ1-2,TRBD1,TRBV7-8,CASSLVLGQGAYGYTF,TGTGCCAGCAGCTTAGTATTAGGACAGGGAGCCTATGGCTACACCTTC
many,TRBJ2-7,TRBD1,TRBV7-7,CASSSGTGAYEQYF,TGTGCTAGCAGCTCCGGGACAGGAGCCTACGAGCAGTACTTC
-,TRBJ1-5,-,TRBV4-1,CASSQDPVGVGQPQHF,TGCGCCAGCAGCCAAGATCCAGTGGGGGTGGGTCAGCCCCAGCATTTT
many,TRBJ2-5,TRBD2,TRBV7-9,CASSPRLAGGGQETQYF,TGTGCCAGCAGCCCCCGACTAGCGGGGGGGGGACAAGAGACCCAGTACTTC
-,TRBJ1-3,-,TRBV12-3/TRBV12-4,CASSRTGGNTIYF,TGTGCCAGCAGCCGGACCGGCGGAAACACCATATATTTT
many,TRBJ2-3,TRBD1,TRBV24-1,CATSDPNGQGRDTQYF,TGTGCCACCAGTGACCCGAACGGACAGGGAAGGGATACGCAGTATTTT